This T cell receptor beta chain was identified in a study of post-analysis software for immune sequencing data. Turning to the study itself: Relapsing-remitting, secondary progressive and progressive-relapsing courses of multiple sclerosis were included. Findings of the study overall: The F measure placed samples prepared in the same batch into strongly shared clusters. Among several TRBV segments more frequent in patients than controls were TRBV5-6, TRBV5-1 and TRBV20-1. Normalized Chao1 diversity was significantly reduced in patients versus controls.

Trimming left V 2 bases short and J 4 bases short, with 9 bases between. Looked up from germline, CDR1 is SGHTA and CDR2 is FQGTGA. The CDR3 length is 14 residues. With regard to this clonotype: Its antigen is unknown.

Included in the TCR beta cDNA libraries were unique molecular identifiers. Some 500,000 cDNA molecules were obtained per 1 to 10 million input T cells. TCRdb used MiXCR to reprocess the PCR reads, holding one entry per CDR3 protein. The sample has a few hundred thousand distinct CDR3 sequences, around 40% seen once. The specimen sequenced was blood. The TCR was taken from a girl aged 10-17 years with multiple sclerosis. The chain links TRBV7-3 to TRBJ2-1; unclear D gene. CDR3 amino acids: CASSLAVGYNEQFF. In DNA, the CDR3 is TGTGCCAGCAGCTTAGCGGTAGGGTACAATGAGCAGTTCTTC. Combining the CDR3 with reference TRBV7-3 and TRBJ2-1 gives the whole variable domain GAGVSQTPSNKVTEKGKYVELRCDPISGHTALYWYRQSLGQGPEFLIYFQGTGAADDSGLPNDRFFAVRPEGSVSTLKIQRTERGDSAVYLCASSLAVGYNEQFFGPGTRLTVL.